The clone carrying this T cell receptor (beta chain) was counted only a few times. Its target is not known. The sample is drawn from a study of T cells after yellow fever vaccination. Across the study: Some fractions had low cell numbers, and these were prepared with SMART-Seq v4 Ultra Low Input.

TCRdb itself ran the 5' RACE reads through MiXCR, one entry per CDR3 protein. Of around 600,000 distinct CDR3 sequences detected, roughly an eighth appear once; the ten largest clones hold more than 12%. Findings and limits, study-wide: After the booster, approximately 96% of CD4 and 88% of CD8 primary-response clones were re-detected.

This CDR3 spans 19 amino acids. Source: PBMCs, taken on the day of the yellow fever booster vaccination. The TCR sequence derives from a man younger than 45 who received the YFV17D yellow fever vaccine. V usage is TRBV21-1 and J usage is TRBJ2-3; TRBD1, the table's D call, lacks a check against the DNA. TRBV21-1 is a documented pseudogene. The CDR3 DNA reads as TGTGCCAGCAGCAAACGAGGAGCAGGGTCGCGAGGTAGCACAGATACGCAGTATTTT. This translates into CASSKRGAGSRGSTDTQYF.